These T cell receptor beta chains were read from a single sample in a study of vaccination effects on CD4 cells after COVID-19. Their recognized antigens are unknown. Some clones are missing from TCRdb's copy, which holds only in-frame ones; the method was immunoSEQ multiplex PCR. This table has about 47,000 clones, 70% to 80% appearing once. The specimen comprised CD4+ T cells from PBMCs cultured without peptide, sampled before COVID-19 vaccination. The receptors derive from a human donor who had a prior SARS-CoV-2 infection. CDR3s include the opening cysteine and the closing phenylalanine or tryptophan. D genes are given only for firm matches. Part of the rows lack a size; the others show once, few, many or a class for expanded clones.

d_gene: .
abundance: .
v_gene: TRBV12-3/TRBV12-4
j_gene: TRBJ1-5
CDR3nt: TGTGCCAGCAGTTATAGTCGGAATCAGCCCCAGCATTTT
CDR3aa: CASSYSRNQPQHF

d_gene: TRBD1
abundance: .
v_gene: TRBV6-5
j_gene: TRBJ2-7
CDR3nt: TGTGCCAGCAGTTACTCCTGGACAGGGGCCTACGAGCAGTACTTC
CDR3aa: CASSYSWTGAYEQYF

d_gene: TRBD2
abundance: few
v_gene: TRBV2
j_gene: TRBJ2-1
CDR3nt: TGTGCCAGCAGGGCGGGACTAGCGACCTCCAATGAGCAGTTCTTC
CDR3aa: CASRAGLATSNEQFF

d_gene: TRBD2
abundance: .
v_gene: TRBV5-1
j_gene: TRBJ2-3
CDR3nt: TGCGCCAGCACCCCAGAGCGGGGGGCGGGGGATACGCAGTATTTT
CDR3aa: CASTPERGAGDTQYF

d_gene: .
abundance: few
v_gene: TRBV10-3
j_gene: TRBJ2-5
CDR3nt: TGTGCCATCTCAGGCACACAAGAGACCCAGTACTTC
CDR3aa: CAISGTQETQYF

d_gene: TRBD1
abundance: .
v_gene: TRBV29-1
j_gene: TRBJ1-4
CDR3nt: TGCAGCGGCGAGACAGGGGATGAAAAACTGTTTTTT
CDR3aa: CSGETGDEKLFF

d_gene: .
abundance: .
v_gene: TRBV7-3
j_gene: TRBJ2-7
CDR3nt: TGTGCCAGCAGCCCCGGGACGGAGTACGAGCAGTACTTC
CDR3aa: CASSPGTEYEQYF

d_gene: .
abundance: .
v_gene: TRBV24-1
j_gene: TRBJ1-2
CDR3nt: TGTGCCACCAGTGAGTCGGGACGGACCAGCTATGGCTACACCTTC
CDR3aa: CATSESGRTSYGYTF

d_gene: .
abundance: once
v_gene: TRBV5-6
j_gene: TRBJ2-7
CDR3nt: TGTGCCAGCAGCTTGGGTGGGTCAAGGGCCAACGAGCAGTACTTC
CDR3aa: CASSLGGSRANEQYF

d_gene: TRBD2
abundance: .
v_gene: TRBV30
j_gene: TRBJ2-7
CDR3nt: TGTGCCTGGAGCGAACTCCAACCGCGGACTAGCGGGAGGACCCGCTACGAGCAGTACTTC
CDR3aa: CAWSELQPRTSGRTRYEQYF

d_gene: .
abundance: .
v_gene: TRBV5-1
j_gene: TRBJ1-1
CDR3nt: TGCGCCAGCCTAAGAAACCCCGGGTGGCCTGAAGCTTTCTTT
CDR3aa: CASLRNPGWPEAFF

d_gene: .
abundance: few
v_gene: TRBV18
j_gene: TRBJ1-5
CDR3nt: TGTGCCAGCTCACCCCACGAGCTTCAGCCCCAGCATTTT
CDR3aa: CASSPHELQPQHF

d_gene: .
abundance: few
v_gene: TRBV6-2/TRBV6-3
j_gene: TRBJ2-7
CDR3nt: TGTGCCAGCAGTTACTCCGACCCTCGGTCCTCCTACGAGCAGTACTTC
CDR3aa: CASSYSDPRSSYEQYF

d_gene: TRBD1
abundance: .
v_gene: TRBV19
j_gene: TRBJ2-3
CDR3nt: TGTGCCAGTAGTCCAAAGACAGGGGTTTATGGAGATACGCAGTATTTT
CDR3aa: CASSPKTGVYGDTQYF

d_gene: TRBD2
abundance: .
v_gene: TRBV9
j_gene: TRBJ2-1
CDR3nt: TGTGCCAGCAGCGTAGGAATCGGGACTAGCGCCCACAATGAGCAGTTCTTC
CDR3aa: CASSVGIGTSAHNEQFF

d_gene: .
abundance: .
v_gene: TRBV7-2
j_gene: TRBJ2-3
CDR3nt: TGTGCCAGCAGCTTAGCGGTTTTTCAGCGCACAGATACGCAGTATTTT
CDR3aa: CASSLAVFQRTDTQYF

d_gene: .
abundance: few
v_gene: TRBV6-1
j_gene: TRBJ1-2
CDR3nt: TGTGCCAGCAGTGAACCCGGTCGGCAGGGAAATGGCTACACCTTC
CDR3aa: CASSEPGRQGNGYTF

d_gene: TRBD1
abundance: .
v_gene: TRBV5-1
j_gene: TRBJ1-1
CDR3nt: TGCGCCAGCAGCTTGGTACAGGGGGGCACTGAAGCTTTCTTT
CDR3aa: CASSLVQGGTEAFF

d_gene: .
abundance: .
v_gene: TRBV5-1
j_gene: TRBJ2-7
CDR3nt: TGCGCCAGCAGCTTCAGGGAGAGCTCCTACGAGCAGTACTTC
CDR3aa: CASSFRESSYEQYF

d_gene: .
abundance: .
v_gene: TRBV5-6
j_gene: TRBJ1-4
CDR3nt: TGTGCCAGCAGCCCGCTACAGGTCCCCGGGAGGCTGTTTTTT
CDR3aa: CASSPLQVPGRLFF

d_gene: .
abundance: .
v_gene: TRBV27
j_gene: TRBJ1-1
CDR3nt: TGTGCCAGCAGTTTACAGGCGGGTGTGTACACTGAAGCTTTCTTT
CDR3aa: CASSLQAGVYTEAFF

d_gene: TRBD2
abundance: once
v_gene: TRBV7-3
j_gene: TRBJ2-3
CDR3nt: TGTGCCAGCAGCCCGACACTAGCGGGCACAGATACGCAGTATTTT
CDR3aa: CASSPTLAGTDTQYF

d_gene: TRBD2
abundance: .
v_gene: TRBV14
j_gene: TRBJ2-5
CDR3nt: TGTGCCAGCAGCCACGGGAGGACTAGCGGGAGAGAGACCCAGTACTTC
CDR3aa: CASSHGRTSGRETQYF

d_gene: TRBD1
abundance: few
v_gene: TRBV10-3
j_gene: TRBJ2-7
CDR3nt: TGTGCCATCAGTGAGACTCAGGGACAGGGCAGCTACGAGCAGTACTTC
CDR3aa: CAISETQGQGSYEQYF

d_gene: TRBD1
abundance: .
v_gene: TRBV2
j_gene: TRBJ2-1
CDR3nt: TGTGCCAGCAGGCCGGGACAGCTCTACAATGAGCAGTTCTTC
CDR3aa: CASRPGQLYNEQFF

d_gene: TRBD2
abundance: .
v_gene: TRBV2
j_gene: TRBJ2-5
CDR3nt: TGTGCCAGCAGTGCCGGGGGGGAGACCCAGTACTTC
CDR3aa: CASSAGGETQYF

d_gene: .
abundance: .
v_gene: TRBV21-1
j_gene: TRBJ2-2
CDR3nt: TGTGCCAGCAGCGGGCGTCCGACTAGAAGGGCGAACACCGGGGAGCTGTTTTTT
CDR3aa: CASSGRPTRRANTGELFF

d_gene: TRBD1
abundance: .
v_gene: TRBV7-8
j_gene: TRBJ1-4
CDR3nt: TGTGCCAGCAGCTTAGCGCGGACAGGCTCCACAAAACCAACTAATGAAAAACTGTTTTTT
CDR3aa: CASSLARTGSTKPTNEKLFF

d_gene: TRBD1
abundance: .
v_gene: TRBV19
j_gene: TRBJ1-1
CDR3nt: TGTGCCAGTAGTAAACGGGGGACAGGGGCGGTGAACACTGAAGCTTTCTTT
CDR3aa: CASSKRGTGAVNTEAFF

d_gene: .
abundance: .
v_gene: TRBV5-6
j_gene: TRBJ1-3
CDR3nt: TGTGCCAGCAGCCCGACAGTCTCTGGAAACACCATATATTTT
CDR3aa: CASSPTVSGNTIYF

d_gene: .
abundance: .
v_gene: TRBV5-5
j_gene: TRBJ1-1
CDR3nt: TGTGCCAGCAGCTTGCGGGGAATGAACACTGAAGCTTTCTTT
CDR3aa: CASSLRGMNTEAFF

d_gene: .
abundance: .
v_gene: TRBV9
j_gene: TRBJ2-3
CDR3nt: TGTGCCAGCAGCGCCCGGGACGGCGATACGCAGTATTTT
CDR3aa: CASSARDGDTQYF

d_gene: .
abundance: .
v_gene: TRBV24-1
j_gene: TRBJ2-1
CDR3nt: TGTGCCACCAGTGATTTGACAGGGACCAATGAGCAGTTCTTC
CDR3aa: CATSDLTGTNEQFF

d_gene: TRBD1
abundance: .
v_gene: TRBV5-4
j_gene: TRBJ1-1
CDR3nt: TGTGCCAGCAGCTGGGGACAGGGACGGAACACTGAAGCTTTCTTT
CDR3aa: CASSWGQGRNTEAFF

d_gene: TRBD2
abundance: .
v_gene: TRBV5-1
j_gene: TRBJ2-5
CDR3nt: TGCGCCAGCAGCTTGGCTAGCGGGGTCAGTTGGACCCAGTACTTC
CDR3aa: CASSLASGVSWTQYF

d_gene: TRBD2
abundance: .
v_gene: TRBV7-8
j_gene: TRBJ2-2
CDR3nt: TGTGCCAGCAGTGTTAGGACAGGGTCTAGCGGGAGGGCGGGCACCGGGGAGCTGTTTTTT
CDR3aa: CASSVRTGSSGRAGTGELFF

d_gene: .
abundance: .
v_gene: TRBV28
j_gene: TRBJ2-7
CDR3nt: TGTGCCAGCAGTTTCCATTCTAACGAGCAGTACTTC
CDR3aa: CASSFHSNEQYF